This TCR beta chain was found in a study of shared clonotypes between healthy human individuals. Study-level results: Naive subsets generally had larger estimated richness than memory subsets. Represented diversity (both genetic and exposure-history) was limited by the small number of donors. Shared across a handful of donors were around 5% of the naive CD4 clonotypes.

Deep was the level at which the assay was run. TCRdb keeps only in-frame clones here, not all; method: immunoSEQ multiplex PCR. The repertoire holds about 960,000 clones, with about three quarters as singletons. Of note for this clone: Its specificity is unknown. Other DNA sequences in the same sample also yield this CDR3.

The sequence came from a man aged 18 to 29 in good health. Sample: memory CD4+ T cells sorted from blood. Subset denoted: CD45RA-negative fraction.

The CDR3 DNA reads as TGCAGTGCGAGGGGGGGAAATGGCTACACCTTC. Protein: CSARGGNGYTF. The chain has TRBV20-1 and TRBJ1-2, with D possibly being TRBD1 (6 bases). The CDR3 is 11 amino acids. Germline V lookup: CDR1 DFQATT, CDR2 SNEGSKA (reference sequence). Trimming took off 6 bases at V and 6 bases at J, with 11 bases between the two ends.